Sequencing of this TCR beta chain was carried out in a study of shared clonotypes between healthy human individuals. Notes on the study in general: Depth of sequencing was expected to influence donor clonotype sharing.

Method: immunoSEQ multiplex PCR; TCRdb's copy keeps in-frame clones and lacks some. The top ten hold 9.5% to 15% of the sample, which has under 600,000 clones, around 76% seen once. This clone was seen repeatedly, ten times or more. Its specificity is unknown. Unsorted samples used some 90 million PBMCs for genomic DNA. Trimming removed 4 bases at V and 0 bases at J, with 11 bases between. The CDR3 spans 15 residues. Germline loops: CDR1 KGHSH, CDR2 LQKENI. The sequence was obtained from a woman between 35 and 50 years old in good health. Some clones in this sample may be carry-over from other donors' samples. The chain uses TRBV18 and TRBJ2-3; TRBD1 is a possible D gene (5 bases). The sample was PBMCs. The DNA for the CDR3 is TGTGCCAGCTCACTAGGGGTGGCTAGCACAGATACGCAGTATTTT. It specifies CASSLGVASTDTQYF.